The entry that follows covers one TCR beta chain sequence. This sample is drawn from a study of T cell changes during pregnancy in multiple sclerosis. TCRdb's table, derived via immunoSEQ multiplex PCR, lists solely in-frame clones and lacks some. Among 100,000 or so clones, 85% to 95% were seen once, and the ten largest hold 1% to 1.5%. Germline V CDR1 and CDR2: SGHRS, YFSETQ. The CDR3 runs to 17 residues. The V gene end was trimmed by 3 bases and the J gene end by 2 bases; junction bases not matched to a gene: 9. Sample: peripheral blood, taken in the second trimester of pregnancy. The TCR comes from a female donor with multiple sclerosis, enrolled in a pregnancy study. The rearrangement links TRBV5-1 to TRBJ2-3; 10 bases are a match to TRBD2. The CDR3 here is CASSSVISGGTTDTQYF. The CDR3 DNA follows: TGCGCCAGCAGCTCGGTTATTAGCGGGGGGACCACAGATACGCAGTATTTT.